This is a list of T cell receptor beta chains from one sample in a study of T cell responses to AZD1222 COVID-19 vaccine. Sequencing used immunoSEQ multiplex PCR; TCRdb keeps in-frame clones, though not all of them. The table has 140,000 to 150,000 clones, 92% seen once; the top ten hold under 3.5%. Sequenced here: peripheral blood, sampled 28 days after the second AZD1222 dose. All receptors come from an adult who received the AZD1222 COVID-19 vaccine. Both conserved end residues are part of each CDR3. The D gene is left open where the match is weak. A clone size is listed for some rows: how often the clone was seen (once, few, many), or a class if it is expanded.

clone_size	v_call	d_call	j_call	cdr3_nt	cdr3_aa
few	TRBV5-5	TRBD1	TRBJ2-7	TGTGCCAGCAGCTTGGAACCGACAGGGTCCTACGAGCAGTACTTC	CASSLEPTGSYEQYF
.	TRBV13	TRBD1	TRBJ1-4	TGTGCCAGCAGCTTAGGCCAGGGGGTAGACGGAAAACTGTTTTTT	CASSLGQGVDGKLFF
.	TRBV15	TRBD1	TRBJ1-4	TGTGCCACCAGCAGAGATCCGACAGGGTGGGGTGAAAAACTGTTTTTT	CATSRDPTGWGEKLFF
.	TRBV5-1	TRBD1	TRBJ2-3	TGCGCCAGCAGCTTGCTGGGACAGGAAACAGATACGCAGTATTTT	CASSLLGQETDTQYF
few	TRBV4-3	.	TRBJ1-1	TGCGCCAGCAGCCAAGCCCACAGGGTGGACACTGAAGCTTTCTTT	CASSQAHRVDTEAFF
.	TRBV20-1	TRBD1	TRBJ1-2	TGCAGTGCTAGTCCAGGGGGGTACTATGGCTACACCTTC	CSASPGGYYGYTF
.	TRBV7-8	.	TRBJ2-1	TGTGCCAGCAGCTTAAATCAGGGGTGGTACAATGAGCAGTTCTTC	CASSLNQGWYNEQFF
.	TRBV30	.	TRBJ1-4	TGTGCCTGGAGCCCTCCGGGTGGGGCTGGGGAAAAACTGTTTTTT	CAWSPPGGAGEKLFF
.	TRBV7-9	.	TRBJ1-1	TGTGCCAGCAGCTCGCAGGGGAACACTGAAGCTTTCTTT	CASSSQGNTEAFF
.	TRBV15	TRBD1	TRBJ1-4	TGTGCCACCAGCAGAGAGGGGGACAGCCTTAATGAAAAACTGTTTTTT	CATSREGDSLNEKLFF
.	TRBV5-6	.	TRBJ2-7	TGTGCCAGCAGCTTGGCAGGTGCAGGCCCCTACGAGCAGTACTTC	CASSLAGAGPYEQYF
.	TRBV29-1	TRBD2	TRBJ2-7	TGCAGCGTCCGACAGGGAAGCACTAGCGGGTCCTCGTCCTACGAGCAGTACTTC	CSVRQGSTSGSSSYEQYF
.	TRBV19	TRBD1	TRBJ1-5	TGTGCCAGTAGTGTACAGGGGGCGGGGGGCAATCAGCCCCAGCATTTT	CASSVQGAGGNQPQHF
.	TRBV18	.	TRBJ1-1	TGTGCCAGCTCACCACCTAACGGAATGAACACTGAAGCTTTCTTT	CASSPPNGMNTEAFF
.	TRBV28	.	TRBJ1-1	TGTGCCAGCAGCCTACAGGGACGGAACACTGAAGCTTTCTTT	CASSLQGRNTEAFF
.	TRBV2	.	TRBJ2-7	TGTGCCAGCAGGGACAGCCGAGATTACGAGCAGTACTTC	CASRDSRDYEQYF
.	TRBV28	TRBD1	TRBJ1-1	TGTGCCAGCAGCCTTACAAGACAGGGCCCCTTCACTGAAGCTTTCTTT	CASSLTRQGPFTEAFF
.	TRBV7-8	TRBD2	TRBJ2-7	TGTGCCAGCAGCTTAACACTAGCGGGAGGGCGTTCCTCCTACGAGCAGTACTTC	CASSLTLAGGRSSYEQYF
.	TRBV5-1	.	TRBJ1-3	TGCGCCAGCAGCTTGGGACTCGTGTCTGGAAACACCATATATTTT	CASSLGLVSGNTIYF
once	TRBV2	TRBD1	TRBJ2-7	TGTGCCAGCAGTGACGGGACAGGGTCTTACGAGCAGTACTTC	CASSDGTGSYEQYF
.	TRBV19	.	TRBJ1-1	TGTGCCAGTAGTGACCCGGACGTAGGCGACACTGAAGCTTTCTTT	CASSDPDVGDTEAFF
.	TRBV6-5	.	TRBJ1-2	TGTGCCAGCAGTTTGACACAGTCCTCAGGCTCTGGCTACACCTTC	CASSLTQSSGSGYTF
.	TRBV7-7	TRBD1	TRBJ2-7	TGTGCCAGCAGCTTAGGCCGGGACAGTAGATACGAGCAGTACTTC	CASSLGRDSRYEQYF
.	TRBV7-8	TRBD1	TRBJ1-5	TGTGCCAGCAGCAAGGACAGGGGCTCCAATCAGCCCCAGCATTTT	CASSKDRGSNQPQHF
.	TRBV24-1	.	TRBJ2-2	TGTGCCACCCGTGACCCGGACAGCCCGACCGGGGAGCTGTTTTTT	CATRDPDSPTGELFF
.	TRBV7-9	TRBD2	TRBJ2-5	TGTGCCAGCAGCAGCAGGACTAGCGGGACTGAGACCCAGTACTTC	CASSSRTSGTETQYF
.	TRBV15	TRBD1	TRBJ2-7	TGTGCCACCAGCACGGGACAGGGCCCCTACGAGCAGTACTTC	CATSTGQGPYEQYF
.	TRBV2	.	TRBJ1-1	TGTGCCAGCAGTGAGGGAATGACTGAAGCTTTCTTT	CASSEGMTEAFF